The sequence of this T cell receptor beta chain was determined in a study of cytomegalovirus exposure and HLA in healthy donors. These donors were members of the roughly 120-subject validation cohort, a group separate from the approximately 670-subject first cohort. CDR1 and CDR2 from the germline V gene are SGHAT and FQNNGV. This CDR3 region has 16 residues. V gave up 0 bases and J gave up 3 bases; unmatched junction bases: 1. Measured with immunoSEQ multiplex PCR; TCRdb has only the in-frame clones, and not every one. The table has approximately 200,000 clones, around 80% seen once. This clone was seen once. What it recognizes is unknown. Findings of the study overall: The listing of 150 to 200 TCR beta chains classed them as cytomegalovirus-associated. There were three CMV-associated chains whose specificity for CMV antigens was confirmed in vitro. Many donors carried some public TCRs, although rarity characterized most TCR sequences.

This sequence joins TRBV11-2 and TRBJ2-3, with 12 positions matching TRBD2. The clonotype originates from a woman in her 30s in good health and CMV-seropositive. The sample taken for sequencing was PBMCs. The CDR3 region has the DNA TGTGCCAGCAGCTTAGAAGGGACTAGCGGGACAGATACGCAGTATTTT. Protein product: CASSLEGTSGTDTQYF.